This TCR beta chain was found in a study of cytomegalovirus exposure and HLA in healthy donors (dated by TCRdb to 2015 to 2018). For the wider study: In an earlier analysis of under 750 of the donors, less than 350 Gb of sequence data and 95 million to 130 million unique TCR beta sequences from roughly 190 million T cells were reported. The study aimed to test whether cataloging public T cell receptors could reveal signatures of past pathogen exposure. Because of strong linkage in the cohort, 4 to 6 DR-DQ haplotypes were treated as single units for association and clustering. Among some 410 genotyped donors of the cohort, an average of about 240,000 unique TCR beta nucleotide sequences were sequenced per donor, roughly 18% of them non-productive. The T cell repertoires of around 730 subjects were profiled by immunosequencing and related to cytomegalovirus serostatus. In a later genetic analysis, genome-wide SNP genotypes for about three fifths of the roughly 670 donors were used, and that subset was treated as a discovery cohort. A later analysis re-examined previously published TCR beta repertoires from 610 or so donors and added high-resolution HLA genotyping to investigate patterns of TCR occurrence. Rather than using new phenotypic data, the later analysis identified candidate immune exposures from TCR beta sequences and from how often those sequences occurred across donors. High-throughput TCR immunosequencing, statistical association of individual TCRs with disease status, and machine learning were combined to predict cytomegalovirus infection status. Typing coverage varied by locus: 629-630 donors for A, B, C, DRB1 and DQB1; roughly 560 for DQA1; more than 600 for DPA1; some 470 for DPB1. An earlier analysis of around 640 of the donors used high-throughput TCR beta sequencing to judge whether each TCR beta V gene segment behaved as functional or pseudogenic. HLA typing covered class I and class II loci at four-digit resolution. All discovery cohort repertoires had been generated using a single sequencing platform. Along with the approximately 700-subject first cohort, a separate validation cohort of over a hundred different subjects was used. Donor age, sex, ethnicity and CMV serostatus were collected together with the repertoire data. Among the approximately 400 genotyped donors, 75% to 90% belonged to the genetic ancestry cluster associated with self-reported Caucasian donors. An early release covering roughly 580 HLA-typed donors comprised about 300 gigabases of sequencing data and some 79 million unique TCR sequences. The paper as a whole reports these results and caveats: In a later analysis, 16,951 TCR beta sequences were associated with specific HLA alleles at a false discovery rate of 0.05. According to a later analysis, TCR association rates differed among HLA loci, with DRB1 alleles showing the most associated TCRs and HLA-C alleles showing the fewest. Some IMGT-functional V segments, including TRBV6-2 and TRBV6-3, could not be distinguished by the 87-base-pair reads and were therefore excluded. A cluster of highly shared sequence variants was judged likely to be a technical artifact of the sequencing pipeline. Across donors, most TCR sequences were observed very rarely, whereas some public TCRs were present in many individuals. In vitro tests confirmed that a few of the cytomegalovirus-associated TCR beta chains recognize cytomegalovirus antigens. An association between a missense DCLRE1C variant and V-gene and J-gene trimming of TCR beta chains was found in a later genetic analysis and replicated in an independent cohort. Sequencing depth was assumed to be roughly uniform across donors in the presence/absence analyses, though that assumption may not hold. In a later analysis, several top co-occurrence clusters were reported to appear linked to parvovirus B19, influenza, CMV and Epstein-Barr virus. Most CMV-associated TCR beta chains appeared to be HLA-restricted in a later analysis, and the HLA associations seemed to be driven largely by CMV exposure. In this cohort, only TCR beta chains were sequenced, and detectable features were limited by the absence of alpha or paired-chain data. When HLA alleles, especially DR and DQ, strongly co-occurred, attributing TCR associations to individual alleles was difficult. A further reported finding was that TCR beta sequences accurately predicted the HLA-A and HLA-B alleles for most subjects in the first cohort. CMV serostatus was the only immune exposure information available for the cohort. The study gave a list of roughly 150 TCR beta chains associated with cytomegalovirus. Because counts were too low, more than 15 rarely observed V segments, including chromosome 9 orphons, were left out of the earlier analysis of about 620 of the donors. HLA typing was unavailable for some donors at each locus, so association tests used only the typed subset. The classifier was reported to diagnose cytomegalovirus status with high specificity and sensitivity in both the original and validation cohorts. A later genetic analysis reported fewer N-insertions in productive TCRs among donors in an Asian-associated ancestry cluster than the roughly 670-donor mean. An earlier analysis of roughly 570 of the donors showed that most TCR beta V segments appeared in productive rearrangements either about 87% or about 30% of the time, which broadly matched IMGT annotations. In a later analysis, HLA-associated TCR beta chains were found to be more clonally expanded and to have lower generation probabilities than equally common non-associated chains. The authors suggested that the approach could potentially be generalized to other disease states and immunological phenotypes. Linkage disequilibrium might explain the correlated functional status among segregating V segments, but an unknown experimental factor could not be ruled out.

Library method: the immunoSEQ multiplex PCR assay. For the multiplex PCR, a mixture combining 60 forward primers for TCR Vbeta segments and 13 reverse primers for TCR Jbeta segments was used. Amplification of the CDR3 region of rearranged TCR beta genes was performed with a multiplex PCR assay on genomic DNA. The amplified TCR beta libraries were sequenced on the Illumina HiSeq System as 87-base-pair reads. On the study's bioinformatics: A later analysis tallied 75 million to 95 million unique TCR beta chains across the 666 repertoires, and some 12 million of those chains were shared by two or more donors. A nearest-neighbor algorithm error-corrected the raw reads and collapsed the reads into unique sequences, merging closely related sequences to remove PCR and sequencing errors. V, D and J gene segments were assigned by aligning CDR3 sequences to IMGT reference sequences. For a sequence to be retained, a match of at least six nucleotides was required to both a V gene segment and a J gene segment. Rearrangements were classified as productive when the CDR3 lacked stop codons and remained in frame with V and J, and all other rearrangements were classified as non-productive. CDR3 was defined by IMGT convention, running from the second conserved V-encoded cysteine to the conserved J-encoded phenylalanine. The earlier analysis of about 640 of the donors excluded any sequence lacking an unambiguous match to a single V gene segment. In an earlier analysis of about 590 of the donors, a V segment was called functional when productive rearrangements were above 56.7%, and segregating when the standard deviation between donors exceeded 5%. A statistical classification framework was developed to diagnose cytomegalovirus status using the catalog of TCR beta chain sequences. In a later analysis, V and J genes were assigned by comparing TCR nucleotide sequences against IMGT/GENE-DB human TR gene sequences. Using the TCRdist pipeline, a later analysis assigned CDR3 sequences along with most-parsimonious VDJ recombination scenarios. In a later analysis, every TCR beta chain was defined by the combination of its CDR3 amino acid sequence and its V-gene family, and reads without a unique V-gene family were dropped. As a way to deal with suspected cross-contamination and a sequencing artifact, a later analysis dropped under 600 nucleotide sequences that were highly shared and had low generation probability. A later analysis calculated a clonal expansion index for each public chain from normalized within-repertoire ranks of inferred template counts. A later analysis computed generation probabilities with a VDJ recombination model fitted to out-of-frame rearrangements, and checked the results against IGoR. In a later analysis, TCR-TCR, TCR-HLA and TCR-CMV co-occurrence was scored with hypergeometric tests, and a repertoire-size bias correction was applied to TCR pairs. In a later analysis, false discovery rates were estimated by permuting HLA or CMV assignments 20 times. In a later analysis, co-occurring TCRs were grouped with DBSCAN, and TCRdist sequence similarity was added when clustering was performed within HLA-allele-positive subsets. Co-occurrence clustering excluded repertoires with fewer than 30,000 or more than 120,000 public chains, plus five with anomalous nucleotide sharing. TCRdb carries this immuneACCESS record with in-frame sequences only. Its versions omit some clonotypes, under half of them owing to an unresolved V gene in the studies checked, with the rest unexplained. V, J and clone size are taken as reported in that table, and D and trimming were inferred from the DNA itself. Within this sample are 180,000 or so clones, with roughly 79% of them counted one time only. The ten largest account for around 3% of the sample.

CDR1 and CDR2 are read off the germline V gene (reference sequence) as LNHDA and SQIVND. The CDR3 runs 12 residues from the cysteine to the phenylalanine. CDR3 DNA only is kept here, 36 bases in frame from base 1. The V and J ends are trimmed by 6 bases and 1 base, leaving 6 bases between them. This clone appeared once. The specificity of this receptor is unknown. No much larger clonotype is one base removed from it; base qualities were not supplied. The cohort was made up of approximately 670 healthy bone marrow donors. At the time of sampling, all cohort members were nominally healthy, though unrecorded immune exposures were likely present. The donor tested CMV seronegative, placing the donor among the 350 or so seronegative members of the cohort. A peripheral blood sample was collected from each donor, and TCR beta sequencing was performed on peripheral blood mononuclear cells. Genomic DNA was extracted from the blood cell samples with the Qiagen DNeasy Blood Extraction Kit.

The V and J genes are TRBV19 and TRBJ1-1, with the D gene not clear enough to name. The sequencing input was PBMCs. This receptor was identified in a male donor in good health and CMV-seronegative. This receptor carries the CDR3 CASREGNTEAFF. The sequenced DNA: TGTGCCAGTAGAGAGGGGAACACTGAAGCTTTCTTT.